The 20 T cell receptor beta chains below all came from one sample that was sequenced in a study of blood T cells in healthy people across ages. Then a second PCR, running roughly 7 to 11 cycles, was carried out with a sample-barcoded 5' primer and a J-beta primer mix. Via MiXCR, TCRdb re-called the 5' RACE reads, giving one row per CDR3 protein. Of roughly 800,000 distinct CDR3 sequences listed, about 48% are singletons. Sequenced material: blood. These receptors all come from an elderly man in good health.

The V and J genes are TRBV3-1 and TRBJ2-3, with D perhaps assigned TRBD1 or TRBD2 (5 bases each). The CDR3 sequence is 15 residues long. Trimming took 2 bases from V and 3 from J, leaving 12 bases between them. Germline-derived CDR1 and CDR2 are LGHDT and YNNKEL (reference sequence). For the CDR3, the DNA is TGTGCCAGCAGCCAACAGAGGGGAGTAACAGATACGCAGTATTTT. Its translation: CASSQQRGVTDTQYF.

This CDR3 is CASSPRPGPFIGEQYF. CDR3 nucleotides: TGTGCCAGCAGCCCGCGGCCGGGCCCTTTTATTGGAGAGCAGTACTTC. This chain connects TRBV7-8 to TRBJ2-4; D is unclear. The germline gives CDR1 SGHVS, CDR2 FQNEAQ. This CDR3 region has 16 residues. Trimming shortened V by 5 bases and J by 13 bases, and 27 bases separated the two germline ends.

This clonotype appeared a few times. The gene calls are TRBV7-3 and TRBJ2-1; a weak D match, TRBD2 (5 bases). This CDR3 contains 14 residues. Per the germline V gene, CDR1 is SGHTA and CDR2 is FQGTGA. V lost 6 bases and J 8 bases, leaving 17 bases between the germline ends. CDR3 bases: TGTGCCAGCAGTCCTCAAGGAAGGACTGATGAGCAGTTCTTC. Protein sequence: CASSPQGRTDEQFF.

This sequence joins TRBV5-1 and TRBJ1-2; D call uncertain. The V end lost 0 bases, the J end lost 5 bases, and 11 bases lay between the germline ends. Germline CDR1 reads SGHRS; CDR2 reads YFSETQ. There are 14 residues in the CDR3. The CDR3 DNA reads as TGCGCCAGCAGCTTGGAGGAGGAAGCGTATGGCTACACCTTC. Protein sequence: CASSLEEEAYGYTF.

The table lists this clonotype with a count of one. For the CDR3, the DNA is TGCAGTGCTCCCGGGGGACTAGTGAGCGAGACCCAGTACTTC. Protein product: CSAPGGLVSETQYF. The chain is built from TRBV20-1 and TRBJ2-5, with 8 bases identical to TRBD2. The length of the CDR3 is 14 residues. The germline V gene encodes CDR1 DFQATT and CDR2 SNEGSKA (reference sequence). The ends lost 5 bases at V and 5 bases at J; junction bases unmatched: 10.

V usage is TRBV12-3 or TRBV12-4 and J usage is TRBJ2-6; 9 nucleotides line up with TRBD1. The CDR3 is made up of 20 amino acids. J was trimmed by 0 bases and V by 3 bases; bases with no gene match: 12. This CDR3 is CASSLVTGTGKFSGANVLTF. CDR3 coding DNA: TGTGCCAGCAGTTTGGTCACCGGGACAGGGAAATTCTCTGGGGCCAACGTCCTGACTTTC.

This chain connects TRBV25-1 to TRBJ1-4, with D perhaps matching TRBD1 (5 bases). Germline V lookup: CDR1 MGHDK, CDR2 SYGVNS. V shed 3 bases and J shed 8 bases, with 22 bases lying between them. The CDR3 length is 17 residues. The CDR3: CASSDFGTSGAREKLFF. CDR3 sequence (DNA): TGTGCCAGCAGTGACTTCGGGACTTCTGGAGCAAGAGAAAAACTGTTTTTT.

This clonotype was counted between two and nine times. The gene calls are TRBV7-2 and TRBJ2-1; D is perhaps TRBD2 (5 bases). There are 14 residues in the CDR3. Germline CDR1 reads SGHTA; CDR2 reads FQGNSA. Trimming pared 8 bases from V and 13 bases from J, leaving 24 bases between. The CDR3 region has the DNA TGTGCCAGCGCCGGCCAGAGACTCGAGGGAACCCAGTTCTTC. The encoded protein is CASAGQRLEGTQFF.

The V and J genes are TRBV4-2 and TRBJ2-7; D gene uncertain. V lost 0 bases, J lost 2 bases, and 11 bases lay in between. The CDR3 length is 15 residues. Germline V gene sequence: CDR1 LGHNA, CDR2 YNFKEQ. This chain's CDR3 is CASSQDASKTYEQYF. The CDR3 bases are TGTGCCAGCAGCCAAGATGCATCCAAGACCTACGAGCAGTACTTC.

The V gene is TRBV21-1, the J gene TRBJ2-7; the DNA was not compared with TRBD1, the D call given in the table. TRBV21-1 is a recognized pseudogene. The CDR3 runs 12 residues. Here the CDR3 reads CASSKEGNEQYF. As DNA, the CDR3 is TGTGCCAGCAGCAAAGAGGGGAATGAGCAGTACTTC.

The DNA of the CDR3 is TGTGCTAGTGCCTTGGGGACTAGTCCCTACAATGAGCAGTTCTTC. Residues: CASALGTSPYNEQFF. The V gene is TRBV12-5, the J gene TRBJ2-1; 8 bases are shared with TRBD2. Unmatched junction bases numbered 7, after V lost 7 bases and J lost 2 bases. This CDR3 spans 15 amino acids. Per the germline V gene, CDR1 is LGHNT and CDR2 is FRNRAP.

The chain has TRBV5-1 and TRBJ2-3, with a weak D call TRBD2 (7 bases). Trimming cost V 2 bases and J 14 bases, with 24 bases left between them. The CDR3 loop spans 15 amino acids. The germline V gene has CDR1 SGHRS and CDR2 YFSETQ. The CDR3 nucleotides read TGCGCCAGCAGCTTCTCGGGGGGTATGGACAGATACGCGTATTTT. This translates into CASSFSGGMDRYAYF.

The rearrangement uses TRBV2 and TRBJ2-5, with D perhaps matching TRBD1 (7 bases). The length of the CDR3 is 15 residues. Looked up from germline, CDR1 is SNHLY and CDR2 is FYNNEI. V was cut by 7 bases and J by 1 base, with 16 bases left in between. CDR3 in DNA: TGTGCCAGCATCTTAGGCGGGACAGCCCAAGAGACCCAGTACTTC. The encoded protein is CASILGGTAQETQYF.

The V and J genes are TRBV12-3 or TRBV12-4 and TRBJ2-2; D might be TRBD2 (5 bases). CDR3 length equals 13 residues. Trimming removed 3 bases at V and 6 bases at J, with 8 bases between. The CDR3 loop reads CASSFGVSGELFF. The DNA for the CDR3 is TGTGCCAGCAGTTTCGGGGTTTCCGGGGAGCTGTTTTTT.

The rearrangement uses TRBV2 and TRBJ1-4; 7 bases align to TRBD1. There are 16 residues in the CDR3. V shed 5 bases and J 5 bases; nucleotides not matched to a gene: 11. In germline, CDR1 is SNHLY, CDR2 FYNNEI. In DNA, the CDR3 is TGTGCCAGCAGTAAGGAGGGGGCCAGATCGAATGAAAAACTGTTTTTT. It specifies CASSKEGARSNEKLFF.

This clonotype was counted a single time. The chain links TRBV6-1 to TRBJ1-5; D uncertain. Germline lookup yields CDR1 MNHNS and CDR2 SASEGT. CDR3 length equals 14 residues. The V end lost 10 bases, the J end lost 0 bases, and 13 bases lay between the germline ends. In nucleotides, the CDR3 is TGTGCCATGTCACAGAGGGATAGCAATCAGCCCCAGCATTTT. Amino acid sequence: CAMSQRDSNQPQHF.

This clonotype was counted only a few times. CDR3 in amino acids: CASSYGLAGVSEQFF. The CDR3 nucleotides read TGTGCCAGCAGTTATGGGTTAGCGGGAGTTTCTGAGCAGTTCTTC. The rearrangement uses TRBV6-5 and TRBJ2-1, with 9 bases matching TRBD2. The CDR3 is 15 residues long. Germline trimming cut 3 bases from V and 9 bases from J; bases unmatched to any gene: 9. Germline V CDR1 and CDR2: MNHEY, SVGAGI.

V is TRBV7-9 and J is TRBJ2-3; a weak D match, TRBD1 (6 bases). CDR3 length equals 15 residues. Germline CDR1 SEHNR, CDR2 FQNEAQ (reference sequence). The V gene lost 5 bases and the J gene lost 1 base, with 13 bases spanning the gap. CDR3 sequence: CASSPHRVGTDTQYF. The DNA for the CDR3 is TGTGCCAGCAGCCCCCACAGGGTAGGCACAGATACGCAGTATTTT.

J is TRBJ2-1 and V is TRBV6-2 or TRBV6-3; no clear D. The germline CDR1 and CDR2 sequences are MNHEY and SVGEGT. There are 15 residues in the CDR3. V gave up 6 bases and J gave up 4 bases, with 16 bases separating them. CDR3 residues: CASSPDESLYNEQFF. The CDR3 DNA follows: TGTGCCAGCAGCCCCGACGAGAGCCTTTACAATGAGCAGTTCTTC.

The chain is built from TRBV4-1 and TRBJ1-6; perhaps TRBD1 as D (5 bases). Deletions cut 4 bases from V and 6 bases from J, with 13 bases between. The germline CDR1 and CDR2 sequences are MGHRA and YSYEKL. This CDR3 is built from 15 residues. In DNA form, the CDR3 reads TGCGCCAGCAGCCCCCAACGGCAGGGTAATTCACCCCTCCACTTT. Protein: CASSPQRQGNSPLHF.